These 7 T cell receptor beta chains share one sample of origin, sequenced in a study of T-cell memory formation after mild COVID-19. One entry per CDR3 protein, called by TCRdb with MiXCR from the 5' RACE reads. The sample lists some 350,000 distinct CDR3 sequences; 10% to 15% were seen once. Material for sequencing was PBMCs or a T cell subset sorted from them (not recorded which). These receptors were obtained from a man aged 18 to 35 who had mild COVID-19 (a few samples of this study predate the infection). Cell type and time point are not known.

This clonotype came up many times. The genes are TRBV12-3 or TRBV12-4 and TRBJ2-2, with D uncertain. The CDR3 runs to 13 residues. V shed 10 bases and J shed 1 base, with 10 bases lying between them. The CDR3 DNA follows: TGTGCCATAAGCCACAGGAACACCGGGGAGCTGTTTTTT. It translates to CAISHRNTGELFF.

The sample holds a few counts of this clonotype. J is TRBJ1-2 and V is TRBV10-3, with D hard to call. With 4 bases removed from V and 5 bases from J, the gap between germline ends came to 17 bases. The CDR3 totals 15 residues. Germline V CDR1 and CDR2: ENHRY, SYGVKD. DNA for the CDR3: TGTGCCATCAGTGGGCGGGATATCCCCACTTATGGCTACACCTTC. The encoded protein is CAISGRDIPTYGYTF.

This clonotype was found a few times. The V gene is TRBV5-1, the J gene TRBJ2-5, with a tentative D call TRBD2 (5 bases). With 4 bases removed from V and 5 bases from J, the gap between germline ends came to 15 bases. CDR1 and CDR2 (germline): SGHRS, YFSETQ. The CDR3 consists of 14 residues. CDR3 sequence (DNA): TGCGCCAGCAGCACGCTGGGAGCAAAGGAGACCCAGTACTTC. Amino acid sequence: CASSTLGAKETQYF.

This clonotype has a handful of counts. The chain couples TRBV5-1 to TRBJ2-2; D is ambiguous. V was shortened by 0 bases and J by 4 bases, with 7 bases between the two germline ends. The CDR3 covers 14 residues. Germline assignment: CDR1 SGHRS and CDR2 YFSETQ. The CDR3 spells CASSLAPTTGELFF. The CDR3 DNA reads TGCGCCAGCAGCTTGGCCCCCACCACCGGGGAGCTGTTTTTT. Combining the CDR3 with reference TRBV5-1 and TRBJ2-2 gives the whole variable domain KAGVTQTPRYLIKTRGQQVTLSCSPISGHRSVSWYQQTPGQGLQFLFEYFSETQRNKGNFPGRFSGRQFSNSRSEMNVSTLELGDSALYLCASSLAPTTGELFFGEGSRLTVL.

This clonotype was observed a few times. The chain combines TRBV3-1 with TRBJ2-7, with D possibly matching TRBD1 (5 bases). V was pared by 0 bases and J by 2 bases, with 11 bases between. The CDR3 runs 15 residues. The V gene's germline CDR1 is LGHDT and CDR2 YNNKEL (reference sequence). In DNA, the CDR3 is TGTGCCAGCAGCCAAGATCGCGTCAGGGCCTACGAGCAGTACTTC. This codes for CASSQDRVRAYEQYF.

The table lists this clonotype with many counts. The chain recombines TRBV11-2 with TRBJ1-4; perhaps TRBD1 as D (5 bases). The germline CDR1 and CDR2 sequences are SGHAT and FQNNGV. The CDR3 contains 17 residues. V lost 5 bases to trimming and J lost 0 bases, with 16 bases between them. The chain's CDR3 is CASSPARDVATNEKLFF. CDR3 nucleotides: TGTGCCAGCAGCCCCGCCCGGGACGTTGCAACTAATGAAAAACTGTTTTTT.

This clonotype was counted many times. This chain uses TRBV5-4 with TRBJ2-5, with D unclear. The CDR3 totals 13 residues. V dropped 1 base and J dropped 3 bases, with 7 bases sitting between them. Germline V lookup: CDR1 SGHNT, CDR2 YYREEE (reference sequence). The CDR3 sequence: CASSLPYEETQYF. In DNA, the CDR3 is TGTGCCAGCAGCTTGCCGTACGAAGAGACCCAGTACTTC.